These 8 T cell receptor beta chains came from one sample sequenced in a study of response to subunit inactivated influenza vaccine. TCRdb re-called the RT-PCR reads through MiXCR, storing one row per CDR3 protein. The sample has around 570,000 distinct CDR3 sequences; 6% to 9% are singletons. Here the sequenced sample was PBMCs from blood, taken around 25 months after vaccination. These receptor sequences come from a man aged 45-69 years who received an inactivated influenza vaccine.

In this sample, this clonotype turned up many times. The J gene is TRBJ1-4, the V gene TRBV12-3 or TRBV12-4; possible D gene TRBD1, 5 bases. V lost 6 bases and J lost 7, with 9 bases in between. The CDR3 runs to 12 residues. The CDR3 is CASSFGAEKLFF. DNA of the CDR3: TGTGCCAGCAGCTTCGGGGCTGAAAAACTGTTTTTT.

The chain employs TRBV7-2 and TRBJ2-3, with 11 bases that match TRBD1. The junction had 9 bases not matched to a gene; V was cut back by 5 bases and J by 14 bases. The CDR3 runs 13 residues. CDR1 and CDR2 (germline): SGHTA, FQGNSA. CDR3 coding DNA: TGTGCCAGCAGCGCAGAGGACAGGGGGCTTAGGTATTTT. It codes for CASSAEDRGLRYF.

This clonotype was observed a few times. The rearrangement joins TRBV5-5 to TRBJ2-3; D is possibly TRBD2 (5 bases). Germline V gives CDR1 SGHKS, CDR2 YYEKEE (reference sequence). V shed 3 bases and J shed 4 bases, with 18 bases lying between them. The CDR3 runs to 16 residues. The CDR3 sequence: CASSSPGRGWADTQYF. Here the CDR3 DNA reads TGTGCCAGCAGCTCCCCTGGACGGGGTTGGGCAGATACGCAGTATTTT.

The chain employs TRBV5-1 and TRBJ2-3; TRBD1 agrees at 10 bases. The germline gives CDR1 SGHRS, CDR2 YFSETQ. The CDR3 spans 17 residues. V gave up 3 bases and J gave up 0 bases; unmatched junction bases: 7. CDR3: CASSWTGGVGSTDTQYF. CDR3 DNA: TGCGCCAGCAGCTGGACAGGGGGTGTCGGTAGCACAGATACGCAGTATTTT.

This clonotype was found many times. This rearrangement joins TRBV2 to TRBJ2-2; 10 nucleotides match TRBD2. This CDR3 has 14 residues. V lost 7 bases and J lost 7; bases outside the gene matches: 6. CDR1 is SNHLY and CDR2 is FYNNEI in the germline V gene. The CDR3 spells CASTSGGAIGELFF. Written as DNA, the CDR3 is TGTGCCAGCACCAGCGGGGGGGCCATCGGGGAGCTGTTTTTT.

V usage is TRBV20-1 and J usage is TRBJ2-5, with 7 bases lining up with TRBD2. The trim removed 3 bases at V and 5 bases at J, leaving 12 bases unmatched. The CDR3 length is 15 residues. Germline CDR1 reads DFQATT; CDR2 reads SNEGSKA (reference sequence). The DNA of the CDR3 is TGCAGTGCTAGTTCTAGCGGCCCCCGGAGGGAGACCCAGTACTTC. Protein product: CSASSSGPRRETQYF.

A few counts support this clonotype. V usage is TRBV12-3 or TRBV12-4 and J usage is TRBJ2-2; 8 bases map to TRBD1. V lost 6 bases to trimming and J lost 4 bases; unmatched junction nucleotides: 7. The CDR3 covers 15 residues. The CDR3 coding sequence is TGTGCCAGCAGATATAGGACAGGGAGCACCGGGGAGCTGTTTTTT. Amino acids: CASRYRTGSTGELFF.

The CDR3 loop reads CSAPDTTNYEQYF. The CDR3 region has the DNA TGCAGTGCTCCAGACACGACCAACTACGAGCAGTACTTC. The rearrangement joins TRBV20-1 to TRBJ2-7; no clear D. V shed 5 bases and J shed 3 bases, with 14 bases lying between them. The CDR3 contains 13 residues. Germline CDR1 is DFQATT and CDR2 is SNEGSKA (reference sequence).